The subject of this entry is one TCR beta chain. These data belong to a study of blood T cell repertoires in COVID-19. Study summary: Both acute and convalescent COVID-19 samples were obtained from the United States, Italy and Spain. The analysed material was cDNA or gDNA that came from T cells, B-cell-depleted T cells, or PBMCs.

The CDR3 sequence is 18 residues long. Trimming removed 0 bases from V and 6 bases from J, with 23 bases in between. The germline V gene encodes CDR1 SGDLS and CDR2 YYNGEE. In the authors' workflow: Amplifying reference gene primers gave estimates of nucleated cell counts. Profiled with immunoSEQ multiplex PCR; TCRdb holds only in-frame clones, not every one. The V and J calls and the clone size are those of that table, but D and trimming were determined from the DNA. Of 270,000 or so clones listed, around 86% are singletons. The sample consisted of peripheral blood. This TCR was sampled from a woman aged 40-49 years who had recovered from COVID-19. V and J are TRBV9 and TRBJ2-3; D is perhaps TRBD2 (6 bases). CDR3 nucleotides: TGTGCCAGCAGCGTAGACCTACGGGGTGCGGAGGGAGGTGATACGCAGTATTTT. Amino acids: CASSVDLRGAEGGDTQYF.